The rows below give T cell receptor beta chains drawn from one sample of a study of CD8 T cells in ankylosing spondylitis. A single record per CDR3 protein comes from TCRdb applying MiXCR to the 5' RACE reads. The data hold 700,000 or so distinct CDR3 sequences, with around 20% observed a single time. Sequencing was carried out using blood, either unsorted or a sorted T cell fraction (not recorded which). These receptors were taken from a male donor with ankylosing spondylitis. Each CDR3 is given with its conserved first and last residue. Fields, in order: J gene, D gene, V gene, clone size, CDR3 protein, CDR3 DNA. D genes are given only for firm matches. Some rows mark clone size as missing; the rest say once, few, many or name a class of expanded clone.

TRBJ1-5,TRBD1,TRBV15,few,CATAGTGDQPQHF,TGTGCCACAGCCGGGACAGGGGATCAGCCCCAGCATTTT
TRBJ1-1,.,TRBV7-9,few,CASSLTGTKAEAFF,TGTGCCAGCAGCCTAACCGGGACAAAGGCTGAAGCTTTCTTT
TRBJ1-2,.,TRBV29-1,few,CSVVEGKGAANYGYTF,TGCAGCGTTGTCGAGGGGAAAGGGGCAGCTAACTATGGCTACACCTTC
TRBJ2-7,TRBD2,TRBV7-3,.,CASSLQAGGPHEQYF,TGTGCCAGCAGCTTACAAGCGGGAGGGCCCCACGAGCAGTACTTC
TRBJ2-7,.,TRBV5-1,few,CASSFSSNTIPEQYF,TGCGCCAGCAGCTTCAGTTCGAATACTATACCCGAGCAGTACTTC
TRBJ2-1,.,TRBV12-3/TRBV12-4,few,CATHPGANLQALYNEQFF,TGTGCCACCCACCCAGGGGCGAACCTCCAAGCCCTCTACAATGAGCAGTTCTTC
TRBJ1-4,TRBD1,TRBV20-1,.,CSAGLAGGGTNEKLFF,TGCAGTGCTGGTTTGGCAGGGGGCGGAACTAATGAAAAACTGTTTTTT
TRBJ1-1,.,TRBV9,few,CASSVVGGETEAFF,TGTGCCAGCAGCGTAGTCGGGGGCGAGACTGAAGCTTTCTTT
TRBJ2-1,.,TRBV11-2,.,CASSYDTKQFF,TGTGCCAGCAGCTACGACACCAAGCAGTTCTTC
TRBJ1-5,.,TRBV12-3/TRBV12-4,few,CASSLRLGWNQPQHF,TGTGCCAGCAGTTTGAGATTGGGTTGGAATCAGCCCCAGCATTTT
TRBJ2-2,.,TRBV7-7,.,CASSNHERPTGELFF,TGTGCTAGCAGCAACCATGAAAGGCCCACCGGGGAGCTGTTTTTT
TRBJ2-1,TRBD2,TRBV29-1,many,CSVDGQRGYNEQFF,TGCAGCGTTGATGGCCAGCGGGGCTACAATGAGCAGTTCTTC
TRBJ2-7,.,TRBV4-2,.,CASSQDINQGANYEQYF,TGTGCCAGCAGCCAAGATATTAACCAGGGAGCTAACTACGAGCAGTACTTC
TRBJ2-3,.,TRBV27,few,CASSYRAPEDTQYF,TGTGCCAGCAGTTACAGGGCCCCTGAGGATACGCAGTATTTT
TRBJ1-5,.,TRBV7-9,many,CASSPGLGNQPQHF,TGTGCCAGTTCTCCGGGACTGGGCAATCAGCCCCAGCATTTT
TRBJ2-3,TRBD1,TRBV4-3,.,CASSQARTGGRDTQYF,TGCGCCAGCAGCCAAGCCCGGACAGGGGGCAGGGATACGCAGTATTTT
TRBJ2-7,TRBD1,TRBV27,.,CASSLKQGGLGEQYF,TGTGCCAGCAGTTTAAAACAGGGGGGTTTAGGCGAGCAGTACTTC
TRBJ2-1,.,TRBV7-8,.,CASRTQGNEQFF,TGTGCCAGCAGGACCCAGGGAAATGAGCAGTTCTTC
TRBJ1-4,.,TRBV20-1,many,CSAAAGPNEKLFF,TGCAGTGCTGCCGCAGGCCCTAATGAAAAACTGTTTTTT
TRBJ1-5,.,TRBV20-1,.,CSAPAGVAQHF,TGCAGTGCTCCCGCCGGGGTGGCCCAGCATTTT
TRBJ2-5,.,TRBV29-1,few,CSAGGTTQYF,TGCAGCGCTGGAGGGACGACCCAGTACTTC
TRBJ2-5,.,TRBV7-9,.,CASSQQSGGETQYF,TGTGCCAGCAGCCAACAGTCCGGCGGGGAGACCCAGTACTTC
TRBJ2-7,.,TRBV16,few,CASSQSSVYEQYF,TGTGCCAGCAGCCAATCATCGGTATACGAGCAGTACTTC
TRBJ1-2,.,TRBV27,.,CARRQVRGAFGYTF,TGTGCCAGGAGACAGGTCCGCGGAGCCTTCGGCTACACCTTC
TRBJ2-5,.,TRBV7-9,.,CASSLASLGGETQYF,TGTGCCAGCAGCTTAGCCTCCCTAGGGGGGGAGACCCAGTACTTC
TRBJ2-3,.,TRBV5-1,.,CASSETGLSTDTQYF,TGCGCCAGCAGCGAGACAGGACTTAGCACAGATACGCAGTATTTT
TRBJ2-7,.,TRBV6-5,few,CASSYSRQSSYEQYF,TGTGCCAGCAGTTACTCGAGACAGAGCTCCTACGAGCAGTACTTC
TRBJ2-1,TRBD2,TRBV5-6,.,CASSPGGRYNEQFF,TGTGCCAGCAGCCCGGGAGGCAGATACAATGAGCAGTTCTTC
TRBJ2-3,TRBD2,TRBV2,.,CASSEGLSGSGDTQYF,TGTGCCAGCAGTGAGGGCCTTAGCGGGAGCGGAGATACGCAGTATTTT
TRBJ1-1,.,TRBV12-3/TRBV12-4,.,CASSLDGEKAFF,TGTGCCAGCAGTTTAGACGGGGAAAAAGCTTTCTTT
TRBJ1-1,.,TRBV5-1,few,CASSSPASNMNTEAFF,TGCGCCAGCAGCTCCCCAGCATCAAACATGAACACTGAAGCTTTCTTT
TRBJ1-2,.,TRBV15,.,CATSRGTLEQYGYTF,TGTGCCACCAGCAGAGGGACACTGGAGCAATATGGCTACACCTTC
TRBJ2-1,.,TRBV6-1,once,CASRRGVESSYNEQFF,TGTGCCAGCAGGAGAGGAGTGGAGAGCTCCTACAATGAGCAGTTCTTC
TRBJ1-2,.,TRBV6-1,.,CSSRTGRGAGGYTF,TGTTCCAGCCGAACGGGTCGAGGGGCCGGAGGCTACACCTTC
TRBJ1-1,TRBD1,TRBV20-1,few,CSAGQGTEAFF,TGCAGTGCTGGACAGGGGACTGAAGCTTTCTTT
TRBJ1-1,TRBD1,TRBV12-3/TRBV12-4,many,CASSSGTVEAFF,TGTGCCAGCAGTTCCGGGACAGTTGAAGCTTTCTTT
TRBJ1-1,.,TRBV10-3,.,CAISWGQNTEAFF,TGTGCCATCTCTTGGGGGCAGAACACTGAAGCTTTCTTT
TRBJ2-3,TRBD2,TRBV5-1,few,CASSPPAGGDTDTQYF,TGCGCCAGCAGCCCACCCGCCGGGGGGGATACAGATACGCAGTATTTT
TRBJ2-1,TRBD1,TRBV28,few,CASTTDRGTYNEQFF,TGTGCCAGCACCACCGACAGGGGGACCTACAATGAGCAGTTCTTC
TRBJ2-3,.,TRBV7-9,.,CASSRLDDTQYF,TGTGCCAGCAGCCGGCTCGATGATACGCAGTATTTT
TRBJ1-2,TRBD1,TRBV6-1,.,CASNLGQGSNGYTF,TGTGCCAGCAATCTGGGACAGGGGTCCAATGGCTACACCTTC